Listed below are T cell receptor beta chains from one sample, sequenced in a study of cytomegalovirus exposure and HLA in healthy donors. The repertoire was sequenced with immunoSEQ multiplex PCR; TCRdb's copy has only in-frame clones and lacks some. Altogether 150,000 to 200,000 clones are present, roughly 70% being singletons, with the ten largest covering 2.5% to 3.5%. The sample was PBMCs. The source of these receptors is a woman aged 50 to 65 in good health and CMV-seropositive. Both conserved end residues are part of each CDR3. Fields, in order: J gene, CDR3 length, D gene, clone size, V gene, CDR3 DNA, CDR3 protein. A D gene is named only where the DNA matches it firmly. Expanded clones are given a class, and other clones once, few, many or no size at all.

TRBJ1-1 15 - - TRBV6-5 TGTGCCAGCAAAACCCAGGGGACCATGAACACTGAAGCTTTCTTT CASKTQGTMNTEAFF
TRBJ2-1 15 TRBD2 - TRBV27 TGTGCCAGCAGTCCAGAGGGACTAGGAGGCGATGAGCAGTTCTTC CASSPEGLGGDEQFF
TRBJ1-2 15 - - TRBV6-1 TGTGCCAGCAGTGAAGGACGCACTACTAACTATGGCTACACCTTC CASSEGRTTNYGYTF
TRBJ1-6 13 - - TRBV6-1 TGTGCCAGTCGGGAGTTCTATAATTCACCCCTCCACTTT CASREFYNSPLHF
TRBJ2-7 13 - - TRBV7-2 TGTGCCAGCAGCTCGACAGGATCCTACGAGCAGTACTTC CASSSTGSYEQYF
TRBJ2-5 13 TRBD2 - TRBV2 TGTGCCAGCAGTGGGGAGGGTGGGGAGACCCAGTACTTC CASSGEGGETQYF
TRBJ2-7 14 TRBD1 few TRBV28 TGTGCCAGCAGTATTCCCACCAGGGGGCGCGAGCAGTACTTC CASSIPTRGREQYF
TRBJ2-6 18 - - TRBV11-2 TGTGCCAGCAGCTTAGTACGGACTTATACCTCTGGGGCCAACGTCCTGACTTTC CASSLVRTYTSGANVLTF
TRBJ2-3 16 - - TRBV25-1 TGTGCCAGCAGTGAGGAGGCGGGGCTCGGCACAGATACGCAGTATTTT CASSEEAGLGTDTQYF
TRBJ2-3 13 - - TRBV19 TGTGCCAGTAGTATAGGGCGGTGGGATACGCAGTATTTT CASSIGRWDTQYF
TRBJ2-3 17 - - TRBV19 TGTGCCAGTAGCGCCCCTGCGAGGGACTCAGCTGCAGATACGCAGTATTTT CASSAPARDSAADTQYF
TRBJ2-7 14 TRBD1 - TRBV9 TGTGCCAGCAGCGTAGGGCAGGGGGCCTACGAGCAGTACTTC CASSVGQGAYEQYF
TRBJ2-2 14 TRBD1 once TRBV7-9 TGTGCCAGCAGCCCCGACAGGGACACCGGGGAGCTGTTTTTT CASSPDRDTGELFF
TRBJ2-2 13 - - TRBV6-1 TGTGCCAGCAGGAGCCTCGGGGACGGGGAGCTGTTTTTT CASRSLGDGELFF
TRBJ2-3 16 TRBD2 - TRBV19 TGTGCCAGTAGTCCCGGAGAGCGGGGGGCCGTAGATACGCAGTATTTT CASSPGERGAVDTQYF
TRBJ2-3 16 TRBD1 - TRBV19 TGTGCCAGTACCCACAGGGGGGAAAGATTGACAGATACGCAGTATTTT CASTHRGERLTDTQYF
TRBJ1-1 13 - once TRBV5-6 TGTGCCAGCAGCGAAACAGAGAACACTGAAGCTTTCTTT CASSETENTEAFF
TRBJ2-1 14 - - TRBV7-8 TGTGCCAGCACCTTTTCGGGCTCCTACAATGAGCAGTTCTTC CASTFSGSYNEQFF
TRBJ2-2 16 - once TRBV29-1 TGCAGCGTTGAAGGAGATGAGGCAGGGGACCCCGGGGAGCTGTTTTTT CSVEGDEAGDPGELFF
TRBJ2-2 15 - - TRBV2 TGTGCCAGCAGAGGATCGGGGGTGAACACCGGGGAGCTGTTTTTT CASRGSGVNTGELFF
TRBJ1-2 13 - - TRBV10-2 TGCGCCAGCAGTGACCCAGGGGACCGTGGCTACACCTTC CASSDPGDRGYTF
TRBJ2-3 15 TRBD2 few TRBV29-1 TGCAGCGTTCGGGGACTAGCGGGGGGCGCAGATACGCAGTATTTT CSVRGLAGGADTQYF
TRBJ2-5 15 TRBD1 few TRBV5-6 TGTGCCAGCAGCTTGGATCCGGGACAGTCAAAGACCCAGTACTTC CASSLDPGQSKTQYF
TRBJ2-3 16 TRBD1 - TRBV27 TGTGCCAGCAGTAACAGGGGGCGGAACCCCACAGATACGCAGTATTTT CASSNRGRNPTDTQYF
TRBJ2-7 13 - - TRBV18 TGTGCCAGCTCACCAAGTGAGGCTATAGAGCAGTACTTC CASSPSEAIEQYF
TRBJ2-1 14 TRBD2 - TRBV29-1 TGCAGCGGCCGAGGCGGGGGACGAGACAATGAGCAGTTCTTC CSGRGGGRDNEQFF
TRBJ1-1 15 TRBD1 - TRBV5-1 TGCGCCAGCAGCTTTACAGGGGTCGCCGGCACTGAAGCTTTCTTT CASSFTGVAGTEAFF
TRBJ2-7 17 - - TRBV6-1 TGTGCCAGCAGTGAAGTAGCAGGGGATATCATCTCCTACGAGCAGTACTTC CASSEVAGDIISYEQYF
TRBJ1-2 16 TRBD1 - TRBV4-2 TGTGCCAGCAGCCAAGCCCCGGGACAGGGGAACTATGGCTACACCTTC CASSQAPGQGNYGYTF
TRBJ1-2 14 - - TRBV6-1 TGTGCCAGCAGTAGACGACAGGAGGACTATGGCTACACCTTC CASSRRQEDYGYTF
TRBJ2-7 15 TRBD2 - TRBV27 TGTGCCAGCAGTTTAGGCCTAGCGGGTTACTACGAGCAGTACTTC CASSLGLAGYYEQYF
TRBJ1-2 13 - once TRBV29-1 TGCAGCGTTGGAGTGCGGGGGGTGGGAGGCTACACCTTC CSVGVRGVGGYTF
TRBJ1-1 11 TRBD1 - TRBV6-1 TGTGCCAGCACCCAAACAGGGGGGGCTTTCTTT CASTQTGGAFF
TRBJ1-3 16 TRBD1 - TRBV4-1 TGCGCCAGCAGCCATACCGACAGGGACTCTGGAAACACCATATATTTT CASSHTDRDSGNTIYF
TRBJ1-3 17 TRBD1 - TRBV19 TGTGCCAGTAGTTCCGGGGCGGGACAGCGGACTGGAAACACCATATATTTT CASSSGAGQRTGNTIYF
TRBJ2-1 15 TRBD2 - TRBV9 TGTGCCAGCAGCCCTCGACTAGCGGGGATTAATGAGCAGTTCTTC CASSPRLAGINEQFF
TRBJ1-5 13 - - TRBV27 TGTGCCAGCAGTTTGGACAGCGATCAGCCCCAGCATTTT CASSLDSDQPQHF
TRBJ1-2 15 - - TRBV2 TGTGCCAGCAGTGAAGTCGGGAGTCGGGGGGATGGCTACACCTTC CASSEVGSRGDGYTF
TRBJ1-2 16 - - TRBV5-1 TGCGCCAGCAGCCTATTTCCAGGGGAGAGAGTCTATGGCTACACCTTC CASSLFPGERVYGYTF
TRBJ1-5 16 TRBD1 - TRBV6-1 TGTGCCAGCAGTGTGCCCCAGGGGGCGGGCAATCAGCCCCAGCATTTT CASSVPQGAGNQPQHF
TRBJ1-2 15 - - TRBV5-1 TGCGCCAGCAGCTTGAGCGCGCCGGGGGACTATGGCTACACCTTC CASSLSAPGDYGYTF
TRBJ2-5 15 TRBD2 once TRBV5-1 TGCGCCAGCAGCTTCACTAGCGGGGTACAAGAGACCCAGTACTTC CASSFTSGVQETQYF
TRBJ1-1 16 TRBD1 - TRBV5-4 TGTGCCAGCAGCACCGGACAGGGCCGAGTCGTGAGTGAAGCTTTCTTT CASSTGQGRVVSEAFF
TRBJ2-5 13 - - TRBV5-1 TGCGCCAGCAGCTATACTTCCCAAGAGACCCAGTACTTC CASSYTSQETQYF
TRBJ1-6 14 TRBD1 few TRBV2 TGTGCCAGCAAGGGACAGGGGATAAATTCACCCCTCCACTTT CASKGQGINSPLHF
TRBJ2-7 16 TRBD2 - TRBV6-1 TGTGCCAGCAGTCAAGCGGGAGGGGGGCGAGTCTACGAGCAGTACTTC CASSQAGGGRVYEQYF
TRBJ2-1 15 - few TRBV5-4 TGTGCCAGCAGCTCCCCTGTGAGCTCCTACAATGAGCAGTTCTTC CASSSPVSSYNEQFF
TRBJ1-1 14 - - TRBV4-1 TGCGCCAGCAGCCCCTACGCGGGGGACACTGAAGCTTTCTTT CASSPYAGDTEAFF
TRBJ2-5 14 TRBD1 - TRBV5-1 TGCGCCAGCGCACCACAGGGGGCCCAAGAGACCCAGTACTTC CASAPQGAQETQYF
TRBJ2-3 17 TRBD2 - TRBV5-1 TGCGCCAGCAGCTTGCTAGCGGGGGGGCTAAGGGCAGATACGCAGTATTTT CASSLLAGGLRADTQYF
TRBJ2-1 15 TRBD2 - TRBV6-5 TGTGCCAGCAGTCCAATTAGCGGGGGGGCAAATGAGCAGTTCTTC CASSPISGGANEQFF
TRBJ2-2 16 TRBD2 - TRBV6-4 TGTGCCAGCAGTGACTCGTTCGGGGGGGCAACCGGGGAGCTGTTTTTT CASSDSFGGATGELFF
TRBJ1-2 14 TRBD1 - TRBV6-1 TGTGCCAGCAAAAAAACAGGGGCTAACTATGGCTACACCTTC CASKKTGANYGYTF